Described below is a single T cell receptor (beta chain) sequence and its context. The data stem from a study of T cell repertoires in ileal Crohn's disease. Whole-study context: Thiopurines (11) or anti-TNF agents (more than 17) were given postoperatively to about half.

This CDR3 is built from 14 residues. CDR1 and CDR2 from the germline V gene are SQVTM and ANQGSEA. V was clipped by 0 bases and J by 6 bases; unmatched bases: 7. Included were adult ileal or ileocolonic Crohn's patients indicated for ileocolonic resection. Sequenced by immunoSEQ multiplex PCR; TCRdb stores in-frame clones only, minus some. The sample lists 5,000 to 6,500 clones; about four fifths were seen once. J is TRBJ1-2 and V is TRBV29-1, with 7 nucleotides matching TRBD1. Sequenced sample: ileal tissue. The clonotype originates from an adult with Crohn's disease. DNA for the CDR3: TGCAGCGTTGAAGAGAACAGGGGATCGAATGGCTACACCTTC. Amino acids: CSVEENRGSNGYTF.